This paragraph covers one TCR beta chain sequence. A few counts support this clone. The antigen it binds to is not known. Base quality data are lacking; no much larger clone is found one base away. The cohort comprised about 30 patients with locally advanced or metastatic urothelial carcinoma treated at Memorial Sloan Kettering on a trial protocol. Peripheral blood mononuclear cells were collected pretreatment and during treatment, with between 1 and 8 total time points per patient. The Qiagen DNeasy Blood extraction kit was used to purify genomic DNA from total PBMCs and tumor samples. PBMCs were collected pretreatment and during treatment, and were isolated and stored as previously described. Synthetic TCR analog templates were spiked into each PCR to estimate absolute template abundance from read counts. TCRbeta CDR3 regions were amplified from genomic DNA with bias-controlled V and J gene primers using the immunoSEQ assay. Sequencing of rearranged TCRbeta segments was done at approximately 20X coverage. In the paper's pipeline: Sequencing errors were corrected by clustering, and CDR3s were annotated against IMGT so that V, D and J genes could be assigned. Out-of-frame and stop-codon sequences were excluded, and only productive TCRbeta rearrangements were used in downstream analyses. Clonality was computed as one minus Shannon entropy normalized by the log of the number of unique productive sequences. Fisher's exact test with Benjamini-Hochberg correction, using a cutoff of adjusted p below 0.01, was how clones that differed between time points or between blood and tumor were identified. Entries here come from immuneACCESS through TCRdb and include only in-frame sequences with V and J called. Some clones fail to appear in such tables; in the studies checked, an unresolved V gene covers under half of the shortfall, and the cause of the remainder is unknown. The DNA gave D and trimming, while V, J and clone size come from that table. Across this sample there are approximately 100,000 clones, with around 85% seen only once. The biggest ten clones account for 2% to 3% of the sample.

The source of the sample is a study of PD-L1 blockade in urothelial cancer (TCRdb year 2017). A note on the overall study: Every patient began therapy in about 2014 and was given atezolizumab 1,200 mg intravenously every 3 weeks. Pretreatment blood TCR-seq was available for about 27 patients, at least one posttreatment blood collection was obtained for some 25 patients, and tumor TCR-seq was available for some 25 patients. Whole exome sequencing and RNA sequencing of pretreatment tumors were performed alongside TCR sequencing in the same patients. Durable clinical benefit meant progression-free survival longer than 6 months, and TCR features were also tested against progression-free and overall survival. Pretreatment tumor samples and matched peripheral blood, collected serially before and after atezolizumab treatment, underwent TCR sequencing. Blood samples were analyzed at 3 weeks after treatment start (second dose) and at 6 weeks after treatment start. A median of roughly 140,000 T cells and some 84,000 unique TCRs was obtained from blood samples, and a median clonality of about 0.08 was observed. An exploratory multi-omic analysis was conducted of the somatic, immune and clinical correlates of response to PD-L1 blockade with atezolizumab in urothelial cancer. An ECOG performance status of 0 or 1 was recorded for the patients, and 0 to 3 prior chemotherapy regimens had been received by the patients. Several patients achieved durable clinical benefit and some 21 did not. Twenty-five of 29 patients were males with bladder-origin urothelial cancer, and about 65% of the roughly 30 reported a prior smoking history. Study-wide conclusions, independent of this receptor: Improved progression-free and overall survival was found to be associated with pretreatment peripheral blood TCR clonality below the median. Small sample size (n ≈ 29) and many exploratory analyses mean the results are intended to be hypothesis-generating. Patients with durable benefit showed greater expansion of tumor-associated TCR clones in peripheral blood 3 weeks after starting treatment (n of about 20, p = 0.022).

In the germline V gene, CDR1 corresponds to SGHDN and CDR2 to FVKESK. From V the trimming removes 4 bases and from J it removes 14 bases, while the gene matches leave 4 bases of the junction unaccounted for. The cysteine opens and the phenylalanine closes a CDR3 of 12 amino acids. Only the CDR3 DNA stays, 36 bases, in frame from base 1. This clonotype originated in a man aged 45 to 65 with urothelial cancer. The receptor chain draws on TRBV14 and TRBJ2-3, with 12 central nucleotides matching TRBD1. The sample here was PBMCs, taken around atezolizumab (anti-PD-L1) treatment. The DNA sequence is as follows: TGTGCCAGCAGCCGCCGGGACAGGGGGCGGTATTTT. Translated, this is CASSRRDRGRYF.